The rows below give T cell receptor beta chains drawn from one sample of a study of blood T cell repertoires in COVID-19. Some clones are missing from TCRdb's copy, which holds only in-frame ones; the method was immunoSEQ multiplex PCR. The data contain approximately 350,000 clones, roughly 90% of them singletons. Sample: peripheral blood. The origin of the receptors is a woman in her 30s with COVID-19, enrolled during active disease. The CDR3 runs from the conserved cysteine through the conserved F or W. The order of the fields is V gene, J gene, CDR3 protein.

TRBV4-1	TRBJ1-4	CASSHPSNRGRVEKLFF
TRBV7-2	TRBJ2-1	CASSLVTGGMYNEQFF
TRBV18	TRBJ2-5	CASSPLQETQYF
TRBV10-1	TRBJ1-1	CASSSNRNTEAFF
TRBV10-3	TRBJ2-7	CAISAGTGVFYEQYF
TRBV19	TRBJ1-1	CASSILGGGTEAFF
TRBV7-2	TRBJ2-7	CASSQGTSGGYEQYF
TRBV12-3/TRBV12-4	TRBJ2-5	CASSFSGTQYF
TRBV11-2	TRBJ2-7	CASSFGTGTSYEQYF
TRBV4-1	TRBJ1-4	CASSRGQGGNEKLFF
TRBV7-8	TRBJ2-2	CASRNGQGWSGELFF
TRBV3-1/TRBV3-2	TRBJ2-3	CASSREGGSTDTQYF
TRBV10-3	TRBJ2-3	CAIRGSRGASTDTQYF
TRBV2	TRBJ2-5	CATRREQETQYF
TRBV28	TRBJ1-5	CATRSSNQPQHF
TRBV6-5	TRBJ2-7	CASTKGTGPYEQYF
TRBV9	TRBJ2-3	CASSVVAGGTDTQYF
TRBV18	TRBJ1-1	CASSPRARGSNTEAFF
TRBV6-2/TRBV6-3	TRBJ2-1	CASSYPRGTLRNEQFF
TRBV5-5	TRBJ2-5	CASSLVSGPGETQYF
TRBV10-3	TRBJ2-7	CAISDIAGAYEQYF
TRBV7-8	TRBJ1-2	CASSLNRDRGTHGYTF
TRBV19	TRBJ1-5	CASRWGTRRYQPQHF
TRBV7-7	TRBJ2-3	CASSLGPRTGPWTDTQYF
TRBV12-3/TRBV12-4	TRBJ1-2	CASSLGPATGYTF
TRBV30	TRBJ1-1	CAWRRKGMTGEAFF
TRBV7-2	TRBJ2-4	CASSLAREKNIQYF
TRBV5-1	TRBJ2-3	CASSLGSGGAQDTQYF
TRBV6-5	TRBJ2-1	CASRYTGLGFNEQFF
TRBV5-6	TRBJ2-1	CASSLLTGYNEQFF
TRBV2	TRBJ2-5	CASSQQGIGETQYF
TRBV11-3	TRBJ1-1	CASSLAGTPNTEAFF
TRBV18	TRBJ1-2	CASSPEEGWGYTF
TRBV28	TRBJ2-3	CASRSPTSGGTDTQYF
TRBV3-1/TRBV3-2	TRBJ1-3	CASSKLTAISGNTIYF
TRBV4-1	TRBJ2-2	CASSPGGKGGNTGELFF
TRBV7-2	TRBJ2-7	CASSKEAGHEQYF
TRBV6-2/TRBV6-3	TRBJ1-5	CASSLDRGGQPQHF
TRBV7-2	TRBJ2-2	CASSSRTTRAGELFF
TRBV5-4	TRBJ1-3	CASSLDSSGNTIYF
TRBV4-1	TRBJ1-3	CASSQDPGAGNTIYF
TRBV5-1	TRBJ2-1	CASRPAQGNFNEQFF